This T cell receptor beta chain was sequenced for a study of T cell responses to AZD1222 COVID-19 vaccine. Study information: Second-dose timings of about 4 or about 12 weeks were pooled.

About this clone itself: Its antigen remains unidentified.

Data came from immunoSEQ multiplex PCR; TCRdb stores just in-frame clones and leaves some out. The sample lists some 150,000 clones; approximately 89% were seen once. Germline V gives CDR1 MNHEY, CDR2 SVGAGI. The CDR3 runs 14 residues. V was pared by 3 bases and J by 6 bases, with 4 bases of the junction left unmatched. General study points: Reportedly, close to half of spike-specific TCRs are directed against unmutated variant regions. Baseline testing showed seropositivity in only a handful of AZD1222 recipients.

The material sequenced was peripheral blood, taken on day 0 of AZD1222 vaccination. The source of this sequence is an adult in good health. The chain carries TRBV6-5 and TRBJ2-2; 7 bases agree with TRBD1. The CDR3 sequence: CASSYRQGSGELFF. CDR3 bases: TGTGCCAGCAGTTATCGACAGGGATCCGGGGAGCTGTTTTTT.